The 21 T cell receptor beta chains in this list originate from one sample, sequenced in a study of breast tumors, draining lymph nodes, adjacent tissues. TCRdb reanalysed the multiplex PCR reads using MiXCR and keeps one entry per CDR3 protein. The sample lists about 52,000 distinct CDR3 sequences, roughly 39% occurring once. The sample was breast tumor tissue. These receptor sequences come from a female donor with breast cancer. Some clones in this sample may be carry-over from other donors' samples.

As regards this clonotype: This may come from a read error, since a much larger clone is one base off. The chain couples TRBV5-4 to TRBJ2-7; D possibly corresponds to TRBD1 (6 bases). Per germline, CDR1 SGHNT and CDR2 YYREEE (reference sequence). V was clipped by 4 bases and J by 9 bases, with 11 bases between them. CDR3 length equals 11 residues. CDR3 region: CASSQTGTQYF. As DNA, the CDR3 is TGTGCCAGCAGCCAAACAGGGACGCAGTACTTC.

The rearrangement joins TRBV20-1 to TRBJ1-1; 9 bases match TRBD1. In germline, CDR1 is DFQATT, CDR2 SNEGSKA (reference sequence). This CDR3 comprises 20 residues. J gave up 4 bases and V 0 bases, and 21 bases lay outside the gene matches. The CDR3 DNA reads as TGCAGTGCTAGAGATCTTACTTACGGCACAGGGGGCGACTTGGGCACTGAAGCTTTCTTT. It codes for CSARDLTYGTGGDLGTEAFF.

This clonotype was counted many times. V usage is TRBV20-1 and J usage is TRBJ2-1; 10 nucleotides align to TRBD2. The CDR3 runs 15 residues. Germline V gives CDR1 DFQATT, CDR2 SNEGSKA (reference sequence). After removal of 5 bases from V and 2 bases from J, the junction contained 6 bases not matched to a gene. CDR3 sequence reads: CSAPPTSGTYNEQFF. As DNA, the CDR3 is TGCAGTGCTCCACCTACTAGCGGGACCTACAATGAGCAGTTCTTC.

CDR3 sequence reads: CSADSGWGLVTKGRDEQFF. DNA for the CDR3: TGCAGTGCCGATTCGGGGTGGGGGCTAGTTACCAAAGGACGCGATGAGCAGTTCTTC. The rearrangement uses TRBV20-1 and TRBJ2-1; TRBD1 might be the D (6 bases). V gave up 6 bases and J gave up 8 bases, with 35 bases separating them. The germline gives CDR1 DFQATT, CDR2 SNEGSKA (reference sequence). The CDR3 is 19 amino acids.

This clonotype showed up many times. This chain joins TRBV4-3 and TRBJ1-5; D is uncertain. This CDR3 region has 14 residues. Looked up from germline, CDR1 is LGHNA and CDR2 is YSLEER. V gave up 2 bases and J gave up 6 bases, with 11 bases separating them. The CDR3 DNA reads as TGCGCCAGCAGCCAATTTAGATCTACTCAGCCCCAGCATTTT. Encoded protein: CASSQFRSTQPQHF.

V and J are TRBV24-1 and TRBJ2-7, with D possibly TRBD1 on 7 matching bases. V was shortened by 10 bases and J by 3 bases, with 18 bases between the two germline ends. Per the germline V gene, CDR1 is KGHDR and CDR2 is SFDVKD. This CDR3 is 14 amino acids long. The chain's CDR3 is CATVRRGQGYEQYF. CDR3 DNA: TGTGCCACGGTAAGGAGGGGGCAGGGCTACGAGCAGTACTTC.

In this sample, this clonotype turned up many times. The V gene is TRBV11-1, the J gene TRBJ2-7; TRBD2 aligns across 9 bases. Germline trimming cut 5 bases from V and 4 bases from J; bases unmatched to any gene: 6. This CDR3 is built from 14 residues. Germline lookup yields CDR1 SGHAT and CDR2 FQDESV (reference sequence). The CDR3 here is CASSLLLAGYEQYF. In DNA form, the CDR3 reads TGTGCCAGCAGCCTTCTCCTAGCGGGGTACGAGCAGTACTTC.

The CDR3 region is CASKQGAKSPLHF. DNA of the CDR3: TGTGCCAGCAAACAGGGGGCGAAGTCACCCCTCCACTTT. The chain is built from TRBV12-3 or TRBV12-4 and TRBJ1-6, with 9 bases fitting TRBD1. CDR3 length equals 13 residues. The J segment lost 10 bases and the V segment lost 7 bases, leaving 5 bases of the junction unmatched.

This clonotype was counted ten times or more. V usage is TRBV6-2 or TRBV6-3 and J usage is TRBJ1-5; a weak D match, TRBD1 (6 bases). Deletions cut 7 bases from V and 2 bases from J, with 18 bases between. Germline CDR1 MNHEY, CDR2 SVGEGT. The length of the CDR3 is 16 residues. As DNA, the CDR3 is TGTGCCAGCAAAGAACAGGGTCAGGTACGCAATCAGCCCCAGCATTTT. Its protein is CASKEQGQVRNQPQHF.

Notes on this clonotype: The CDR3 does not close with the conserved phenylalanine or tryptophan, likely indicating a read error. This rearrangement joins TRBV20-1 to TRBJ2-7; D is unclear. This CDR3 spans 10 amino acids. Germline values: CDR1 DFQATT, CDR2 SNEGSKA (reference sequence). Trimming removed 3 bases from V and 6 bases from J, with 6 bases in between. CDR3 loop: CSARETEQYP. DNA of the CDR3: TGCAGTGCTAGGGAGACCGAGCAGTACCCC.

At least ten counts were recorded for this clonotype. The gene calls are TRBV6-2 or TRBV6-3 and TRBJ2-5; the match to TRBD1 covers 8 bases. CDR3 size: 12 residues. The germline V gene encodes CDR1 MNHEY and CDR2 SVGEGT. V lost 6 bases and J lost 6; bases outside the gene matches: 3. The CDR3 spells CASSDRGQTQYF. CDR3 DNA: TGTGCCAGCAGCGACAGGGGCCAGACCCAGTACTTC.

This clonotype occurred once. Possible read error: a much larger clone is one base away. This chain joins TRBV6-2 or TRBV6-3 and TRBJ2-1; D is undetermined. The CDR3 contains 12 residues. Germline CDR1 reads MNHEY; CDR2 reads SVGEGT. Trimming stripped 7 bases from V and 4 bases from J, with 8 bases between. CDR3 nucleotide sequence: TGTGCCAGCAAAAGGAGTTACAATGAGCAGTTCTTC. Translation gives CASKRSYNEQFF.

Concerning this clonotype itself: With a much larger clone just one base away, this may be a read error. The chain uses TRBV6-6 and TRBJ2-1; no clear D. This CDR3 has 11 amino acids. Per the germline V gene, CDR1 is MNHNY and CDR2 is SVGAGI (reference sequence). The V end was cut by 5 bases, the J end by 6 bases, with 5 bases between. CDR3 protein: CASSHLNEQFF. The CDR3 DNA reads TGTGCCAGCAGTCACCTCAATGAGCAGTTCTTC.

This clonotype has a count of ten or more. V and J are TRBV6-5 and TRBJ2-7; 9 bases align to TRBD1. V gave up 6 bases and J gave up 1 base; unmatched junction bases: 4. The length of the CDR3 is 14 residues. CDR1 and CDR2 (germline): MNHEY, SVGAGI. The CDR3 loop reads CASRGDRGSYEQYF. The CDR3 bases are TGTGCCAGCAGAGGAGACAGGGGGTCCTACGAGCAGTACTTC.

Worth noting for this clonotype: A much larger clone differs from this one at a single base, so this may be a read error. Written as DNA, the CDR3 is TGTGCCAGCAGTCAACAGGGGCAAGATACGCAGTATTTT. Residues: CASSQQGQDTQYF. V is TRBV6-1 and J is TRBJ2-3; 7 nucleotides line up with TRBD1. The CDR3 sequence is 13 residues long. Germline V gene data show CDR1 as MNHNS and CDR2 as SASEGT. The V and J ends lost 5 bases and 5 bases, in that order; junction bases with no gene match: 4.

The chain combines TRBV20-1 with TRBJ1-3, with D possibly matching TRBD1 (5 bases). Germline CDR1 DFQATT, CDR2 SNEGSKA (reference sequence). Between the trimmed V and J ends, which lost 8 bases and 4 bases, there was a span of 18 bases. The CDR3 consists of 14 residues. The CDR3 loop reads CSTTRRGEGNTIYF. The CDR3 DNA follows: TGCAGTACCACTCGCCGGGGGGAAGGAAACACCATATATTTT.

This clonotype was recorded many times. This chain joins TRBV11-3 and TRBJ2-2; TRBD1 is a possible D gene (6 bases). Looked up from germline, CDR1 is SGHNT and CDR2 is YENEEA. Trimming left V 6 bases short and J 1 base short, with 9 bases between. There are 14 residues in the CDR3. The CDR3 is CASSQQGNTGELFF. CDR3 in DNA: TGTGCCAGCAGTCAACAGGGGAACACCGGGGAGCTGTTTTTT.

This clonotype was recorded many times. The V and J genes are TRBV4-3 and TRBJ2-2; weak D call: TRBD1 (5 bases). CDR1 LGHNA and CDR2 YSLEER come from the germline V gene. The CDR3 spans 18 residues. V was pared by 0 bases and J by 4 bases, with 18 bases between. In DNA, the CDR3 is TGCGCCAGCAGCCAAGAGTCAAGGGGCAACCAACTCACCGGGGAGCTGTTTTTT. It encodes CASSQESRGNQLTGELFF.

The chain joins TRBV9 to TRBJ1-2, with D tentatively TRBD1 (6 bases). Germline V lookup: CDR1 SGDLS, CDR2 YYNGEE. V gave up 0 bases and J gave up 6 bases, with 12 bases separating them. The CDR3 is 14 residues long. The CDR3 bases are TGTGCCAGCAGCGTAGAGGACAGATACAATGGCTACACCTTC. It encodes CASSVEDRYNGYTF.

To note about this clonotype: A much larger clone lies one base from this, so it may be a read error. The V call is TRBV5-6, the J call TRBJ1-3; D unclear. There are 11 residues in the CDR3. Germline V gives CDR1 SGHDT, CDR2 YYEEEE. The CDR3 protein is CASSLLNAIYF. As DNA, the CDR3 is TGTGCCAGCAGCTTGTTAAACGCCATATATTTT.

This clonotype was seen at least ten times. This chain connects TRBV5-8 to TRBJ1-3; 8 positions match TRBD1. There are 18 residues in the CDR3. V was pared by 2 bases and J by 2 bases, with 12 bases of the junction left unmatched. The germline V gene encodes CDR1 SGHTS and CDR2 YDEGEE. The DNA for the CDR3 is TGTGCCAGCAGCTTATCAGGGGGCGTTTTACCGCCTGGAAACACCATATATTTT. Its translation is CASSLSGGVLPPGNTIYF.